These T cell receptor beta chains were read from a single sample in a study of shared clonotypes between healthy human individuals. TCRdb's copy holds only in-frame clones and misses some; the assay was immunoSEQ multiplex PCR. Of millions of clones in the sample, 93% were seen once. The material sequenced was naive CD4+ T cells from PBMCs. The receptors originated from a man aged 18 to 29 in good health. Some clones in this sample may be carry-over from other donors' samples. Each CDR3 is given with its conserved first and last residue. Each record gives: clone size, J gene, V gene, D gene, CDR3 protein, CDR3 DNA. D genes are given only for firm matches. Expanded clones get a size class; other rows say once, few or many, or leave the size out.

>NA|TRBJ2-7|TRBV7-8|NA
CASSLVGRETYEQYF
TGTGCCAGCAGCTTAGTGGGCAGAGAAACCTACGAGCAGTACTTC
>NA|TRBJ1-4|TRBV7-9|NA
CASSLVGPARANEKLFF
TGTGCCAGCAGCTTAGTAGGCCCGGCCAGGGCTAATGAAAAACTGTTTTTT
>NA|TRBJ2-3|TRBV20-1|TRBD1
CSALDRNTQYF
TGCAGTGCCCTGGACAGGAATACGCAGTATTTT
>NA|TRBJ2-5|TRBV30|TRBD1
CAGHRGETQYF
TGTGCCGGACACAGGGGGGAGACCCAGTACTTC
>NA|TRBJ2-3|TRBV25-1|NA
CASSEGTQYF
TGTGCCAGCAGTGAAGGTACGCAGTATTTT
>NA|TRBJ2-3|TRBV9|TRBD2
CASSDPSLAGFTDTQYF
TGTGCCAGCAGCGACCCATCACTAGCGGGGTTTACAGATACGCAGTATTTT
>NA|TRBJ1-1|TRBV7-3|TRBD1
CASSSGTGAEAFF
TGTGCCAGCAGCTCTGGGACAGGGGCTGAAGCTTTCTTT
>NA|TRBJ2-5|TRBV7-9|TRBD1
CASTGQGQETQYF
TGTGCCAGCACGGGACAGGGACAAGAGACCCAGTACTTC
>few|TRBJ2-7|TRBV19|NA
CASSIQEGETSGQYF
TGTGCCAGTAGTATTCAAGAGGGGGAAACATCAGGGCAGTACTTC
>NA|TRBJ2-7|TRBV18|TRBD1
CASSPSRTGGMKEQYF
TGTGCCAGCTCACCATCCCGGACAGGGGGAATGAAAGAGCAGTACTTC
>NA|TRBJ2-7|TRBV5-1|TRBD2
CASSLGVVSGSHEQYF
TGCGCCAGCAGCCTGGGGGTAGTGAGCGGGAGCCACGAGCAGTACTTC
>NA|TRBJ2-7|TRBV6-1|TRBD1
CASSTTGPYEQYF
TGTGCCAGCAGTACGACAGGGCCCTACGAGCAGTACTTC
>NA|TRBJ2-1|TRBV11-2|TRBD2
CASSSKGAAGGPAAEQFF
TGTGCCAGCAGCTCGAAGGGGGCTGCGGGAGGGCCCGCGGCTGAGCAGTTCTTC
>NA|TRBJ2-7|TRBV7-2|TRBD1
CASSLVGTEVF
TGTGCCAGCAGCTTAGTTGGGACAGAGGTTTTC
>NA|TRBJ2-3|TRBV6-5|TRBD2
CASSPGLETKDTQYF
TGTGCCAGCAGTCCGGGACTAGAGACGAAGGATACGCAGTATTTT
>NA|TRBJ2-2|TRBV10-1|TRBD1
CASSDEGAPTGELFF
TGCGCCAGCAGTGATGAGGGGGCGCCCACCGGGGAGCTGTTTTTT
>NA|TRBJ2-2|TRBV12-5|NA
CASGSPPGAHTGELFF
TGTGCTAGTGGTTCGCCCCCAGGGGCGCACACCGGGGAGCTGTTTTTT
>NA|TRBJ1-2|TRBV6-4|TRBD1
CASSEGTGGARGYTF
TGTGCCAGCAGTGAGGGGACAGGGGGCGCAAGGGGCTACACCTTC
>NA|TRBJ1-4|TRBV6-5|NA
CASSSGAQRPNEKLFF
TGTGCCAGCAGTTCTGGCGCTCAGAGGCCTAATGAAAAACTGTTTTTT
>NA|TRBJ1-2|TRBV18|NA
CASSPGQGSYGYTF
TGTGCCAGCTCGCCTGGGCAGGGCTCTTACGGCTACACCTTC
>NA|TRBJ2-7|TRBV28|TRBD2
CASSMHSGSYEQYF
TGTGCCAGCAGTATGCATAGCGGGTCCTACGAGCAGTACTTC
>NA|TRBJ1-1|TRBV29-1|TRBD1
CSVDRGKTEAFF
TGCAGCGTGGACAGGGGTAAAACTGAAGCTTTCTTT
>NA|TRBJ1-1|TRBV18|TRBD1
CASSPPTGFTEAFF
TGTGCCAGCTCACCCCCGACAGGGTTCACTGAAGCTTTCTTT
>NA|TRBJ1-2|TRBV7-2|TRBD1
CASSPGQSNYGYTF
TGTGCCAGCAGCCCGGGACAGTCGAACTATGGCTACACCTTC
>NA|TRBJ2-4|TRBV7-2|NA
CASSFNGKNIQYF
TGTGCCAGCAGCTTTAACGGGAAAAACATTCAGTACTTC
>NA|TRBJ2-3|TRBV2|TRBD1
CASSADRGTDTQYF
TGTGCCAGCAGTGCCGACAGGGGAACAGATACGCAGTATTTT
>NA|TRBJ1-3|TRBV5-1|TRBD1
CASSLNPPEDRGRGNTIYF
TGCGCCAGCAGCTTAAACCCCCCTGAAGACAGGGGACGCGGAAACACCATATATTTT
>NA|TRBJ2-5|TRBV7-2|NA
CASSFFQETQYF
TGTGCCAGCAGCTTTTTCCAAGAGACCCAGTACTTC
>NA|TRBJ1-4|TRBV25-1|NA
CASSRTDEKLFF
TGTGCCAGCAGCCGGACAGACGAAAAACTGTTTTTT
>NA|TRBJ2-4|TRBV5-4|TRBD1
CASSPGTGYIQYF
TGTGCCAGCAGCCCCGGGACAGGGTACATTCAGTACTTC
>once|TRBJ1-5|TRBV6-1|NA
CASTEASRDQPQHF
TGTGCCAGCACCGAGGCGAGTAGGGATCAGCCCCAGCATTTT
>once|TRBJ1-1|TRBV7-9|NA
CASSLDILNTEAFF
TGTGCCAGCAGCTTAGACATTCTGAACACTGAAGCTTTCTTT
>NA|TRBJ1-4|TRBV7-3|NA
CASSLRVVFNEKLFF
TGTGCCAGCAGCTTAAGGGTAGTCTTTAATGAAAAACTGTTTTTT
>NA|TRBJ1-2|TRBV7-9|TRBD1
CASQIRGQGDYGYTF
TGTGCCAGCCAGATCAGAGGACAGGGGGACTATGGCTACACCTTC
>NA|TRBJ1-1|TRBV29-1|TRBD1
CSVVVRGANTEAFF
TGCAGCGTTGTTGTCAGGGGGGCCAACACTGAAGCTTTCTTT
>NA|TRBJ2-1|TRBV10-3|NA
CAIKGTGTPYNEQFF
TGTGCCATCAAAGGTACAGGGACCCCGTACAATGAGCAGTTCTTC
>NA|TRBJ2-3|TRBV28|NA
CASSQYRGTDTQYF
TGTGCCAGCAGCCAATACAGGGGCACAGATACGCAGTATTTT
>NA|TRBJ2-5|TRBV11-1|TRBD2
CASRPAGEETQYF
TGTGCCAGCAGACCCGCGGGGGAAGAGACCCAGTACTTC
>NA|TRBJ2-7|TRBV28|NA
CASSEVPRGPYEQYF
TGTGCCAGCAGTGAGGTCCCCCGCGGCCCCTACGAGCAGTACTTC
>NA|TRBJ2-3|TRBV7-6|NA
CASSLESSASPDTQYF
TGTGCCAGCAGCTTAGAAAGTTCGGCTAGCCCCGATACGCAGTATTTT
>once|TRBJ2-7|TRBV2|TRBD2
CACRRTRTLYEQYF
TGTGCCTGTCGCCGGACTAGAACTCTTTACGAGCAGTACTTC
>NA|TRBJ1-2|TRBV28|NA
CASSNDMNYGYTF
TGTGCCAGCAGCAACGACATGAACTATGGCTACACCTTC
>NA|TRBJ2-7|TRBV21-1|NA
CASSKVRGSYEQYF
TGTGCCAGCAGCAAAGTACGGGGCTCCTACGAGCAGTACTTC
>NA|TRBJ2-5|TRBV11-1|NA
CASSSTLRGQETQYF
TGTGCCAGCAGCTCCACCCTGCGGGGCCAAGAGACCCAGTACTTC
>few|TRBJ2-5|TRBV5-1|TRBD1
CASSLGDSQETQYF
TGCGCCAGCAGCTTGGGGGACAGCCAAGAGACCCAGTACTTC
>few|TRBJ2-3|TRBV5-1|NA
CASSLGGTDTQYF
TGCGCCAGCAGCTTGGGTGGCACAGATACGCAGTATTTT
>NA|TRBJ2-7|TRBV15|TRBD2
CATSRDQPASGFSYEQYF
TGTGCCACCAGCAGAGATCAACCCGCTAGCGGTTTCTCCTACGAGCAGTACTTC